These 28 T cell receptor beta chains came from one sample sequenced in a study of blood T cell repertoires in COVID-19. Clones were read by immunoSEQ multiplex PCR, and TCRdb kept only the in-frame ones, dropping some. The repertoire has some 350,000 clones, over 70% of them found once; the top ten carry around 5%. The sample comprised PBMCs or T cells enriched from blood (not recorded which). These TCRs come from a man younger than 40 who had recovered from COVID-19.

DNA for the CDR3: TGTGCCAGCAGAAGACAGGGGGGCAACTATGGCTACACCTTC. The encoded protein is CASRRQGGNYGYTF. The rearrangement uses TRBV28 and TRBJ1-2; 9 nucleotides agree with TRBD1. With V trimmed by 6 bases and J by 2 bases, 4 bases remained unmatched. Germline V gives CDR1 MDHEN, CDR2 SYDVKM. The CDR3 loop spans 14 amino acids.

This CDR3 is CASSPRPQSSNQPQHF. CDR3 bases: TGTGCCAGCTCACCACGGCCACAGAGTAGCAATCAGCCCCAGCATTTT. The chain couples TRBV18 to TRBJ1-5; D not certain. This CDR3 is 16 amino acids long. The germline gives CDR1 KGHSH, CDR2 LQKENI. Trimming took off 1 base at V and 0 bases at J, with 10 bases between the two ends.

DNA of the CDR3: TGCAGCGTTGAAGGACAGGGATTGAACACTGAAGCTTTCTTT. Amino acids: CSVEGQGLNTEAFF. The genes are TRBV29-1 and TRBJ1-1; TRBD1 agrees at 7 bases. Trimming removed 1 base from V and 0 bases from J; junction bases left unmatched: 2. The CDR3 sequence is 14 residues long. Germline CDR1 SQVTM, CDR2 ANQGSEA.

This clone occurred once. The rearrangement uses TRBV5-4 and TRBJ2-7; 9 nucleotides agree with TRBD1. Germline loops: CDR1 SGHNT, CDR2 YYREEE (reference sequence). The trim removed 5 bases at V and 5 bases at J, leaving 5 bases unmatched. The CDR3 has 13 residues. CDR3 in amino acids: CASRPGTGNEQYF. The CDR3 DNA reads as TGTGCCAGCAGGCCCGGGACAGGGAACGAGCAGTACTTC.

The rearrangement joins TRBV9 to TRBJ2-1, with 9 bases aligning to TRBD2. Looked up from germline, CDR1 is SGDLS and CDR2 is YYNGEE. The trim removed 3 bases at V and 7 bases at J, leaving 8 bases unmatched. The CDR3 is 15 residues long. In DNA form, the CDR3 reads TGTGCCAGCAGCGATAGCGGGGGCCCGACGAATGAGCAGTTCTTC. This gives the protein CASSDSGGPTNEQFF.

This clone was detected once. The chain links TRBV5-4 to TRBJ1-2; D is perhaps TRBD1 (5 bases). Germline values: CDR1 SGHNT, CDR2 YYREEE (reference sequence). The CDR3 is 14 residues long. Trimming shortened V by 1 base and J by 3 bases, and 10 bases separated the two germline ends. Written as DNA, the CDR3 is TGTGCCAGCAGCTTGTATCGGGGGGACTATGGCTACACCTTC. Translating gives CASSLYRGDYGYTF. The full variable domain, its missing parts supplied by reference TRBV5-4 and TRBJ1-2, is ETGVTQSPTHLIKTRGQQVTLRCSSQSGHNTVSWYQQALGQGPQFIFQYYREEENGRGNFPPRFSGLQFPNYSSELNVNALELDDSALYLCASSLYRGDYGYTFGSGTRLTVV.

The CDR3 is CASRSVMNTEAFF. The CDR3 coding sequence is TGTGCCAGCAGGAGTGTAATGAACACTGAAGCTTTCTTT. This sequence joins TRBV5-6 and TRBJ1-1; D remains unclear. CDR3 size: 13 residues. Trimming pared 5 bases from V and 0 bases from J, leaving 8 bases between. Germline V gene sequence: CDR1 SGHDT, CDR2 YYEEEE.

This chain joins TRBV5-1 and TRBJ1-2; D is unresolved. Germline values: CDR1 SGHRS, CDR2 YFSETQ. Trimming took 0 bases from V and 4 from J, leaving 7 bases between them. The CDR3 is 13 residues long. CDR3 nucleotides: TGCGCCAGCAGCTTGGACCGGGTCTATGGCTACACCTTC. It specifies CASSLDRVYGYTF.

This clone has a single count. The V call is TRBV3-1 (or the pseudogene TRBV3-2), the J call TRBJ2-3; D unresolved. CDR3 length equals 14 residues. Germline CDR1 is LGHDT and CDR2 is YNNKEL (reference sequence). Trimming shortened V by 4 bases and J by 2 bases, and 10 bases separated the two germline ends. CDR3 DNA: TGTGCCAGCAGCCCCCCAGTGAACACAGATACGCAGTATTTT. It codes for CASSPPVNTDTQYF.

The table lists this clone with a few counts. The chain joins TRBV9 to TRBJ1-1; TRBD1 aligns across 7 bases. Trimming cost V 0 bases and J 1 base; bases outside gene matches: 3. Per the germline V gene, CDR1 is SGDLS and CDR2 is YYNGEE. This CDR3 spans 15 amino acids. The CDR3 sequence: CASSVGPGGNTEAFF. CDR3 nucleotides: TGTGCCAGCAGCGTAGGACCAGGGGGGAACACTGAAGCTTTCTTT.

The chain couples TRBV9 to TRBJ2-5; TRBD1 aligns across 7 bases. CDR1 and CDR2 from the germline V gene are SGDLS and YYNGEE. CDR3 length: 16 residues. Unmatched junction bases numbered 8, after V lost 0 bases and J lost 3 bases. The CDR3 here is CASSVAVTGYEETQYF. In DNA form, the CDR3 reads TGTGCCAGCAGCGTAGCCGTGACAGGGTATGAAGAGACCCAGTACTTC.

The chain joins TRBV7-6 to TRBJ2-7; 14 nucleotides agree with TRBD2. Germline CDR1 is SGHVS and CDR2 is FNYEAQ. The CDR3 spans 18 residues. The V segment lost 1 base and the J segment 3 bases; nucleotides outside the gene matches: 8. CDR3 nucleotides: TGTGCCAGCAGCTTAGGGACTAGCGGGGGGCAAGGAGTCTACGAGCAGTACTTC. This sequence encodes CASSLGTSGGQGVYEQYF.

This clone was picked up a small number of times. The rearrangement uses TRBV11-1 and TRBJ1-1; D gene uncertain. There are 13 residues in the CDR3. V lost 2 bases and J 5 bases, leaving 9 bases between the germline ends. CDR1 and CDR2 from the germline V gene are SGHAT and FQDESV (reference sequence). The chain's CDR3 is CASSLLIETEAFF. The DNA for the CDR3 is TGTGCCAGCAGCTTACTCATCGAGACTGAAGCTTTCTTT.

The chain has TRBV6-5 and TRBJ1-1, with D uncertain. The CDR3 spans 14 residues. The V and J ends lost 2 bases and 0 bases respectively, with 7 bases between them. The V gene's germline CDR1 is MNHEY and CDR2 SVGAGI. Here the CDR3 DNA reads TGTGCCAGCAGTTACGGCAGGCTGAACACTGAAGCTTTCTTT. Its translation is CASSYGRLNTEAFF.

As concerns this clone: The same CDR3 also results from other DNA sequences found in this sample. V and J are TRBV28 and TRBJ2-5, with a possible D match to TRBD2 (6 bases). This CDR3 region has 14 residues. With 2 bases removed from V and 1 base from J, the gap between germline ends came to 8 bases. The germline gives CDR1 MDHEN, CDR2 SYDVKM. CDR3 nucleotides: TGTGCCAGCAGTTTACGGGACTTCCAAGAGACCCAGTACTTC. This gives the protein CASSLRDFQETQYF.

V and J are TRBV28 and TRBJ1-4, with 7 bases that match TRBD1. V was pared by 5 bases and J by 4 bases, with 7 bases of the junction left unmatched. This CDR3 comprises 15 residues. Germline lookup yields CDR1 MDHEN and CDR2 SYDVKM. The CDR3 is CASSTGQAVNEKLFF. The CDR3 bases are TGTGCCAGCAGTACCGGACAGGCAGTTAATGAAAAACTGTTTTTT. The full variable domain, in which reference TRBV28 and TRBJ1-4 provide the parts outside the CDR3, is DVKVTQSSRYLVKRTGEKVFLECVQDMDHENMFWYRQDPGLGLRLIYFSYDVKMKEKGDIPEGYSVSREKKERFSLILESASTNQTSMYLCASSTGQAVNEKLFFGSGTQLSVL.

The chain joins TRBV5-1 to TRBJ2-7; TRBD2 matches at 16 bases. The CDR3 has 18 amino acids. In germline, CDR1 is SGHRS, CDR2 YFSETQ. The J segment lost 2 bases and the V segment lost 4 bases, leaving 9 bases of the junction unmatched. CDR3 sequence reads: CASSPGLAGGPKAYEQYF. For the CDR3, the DNA is TGCGCCAGCAGCCCGGGACTAGCGGGGGGGCCTAAAGCCTACGAGCAGTACTTC. Drawing the rest from reference TRBV5-1 and TRBJ2-7, the complete variable domain is KAGVTQTPRYLIKTRGQQVTLSCSPISGHRSVSWYQQTPGQGLQFLFEYFSETQRNKGNFPGRFSGRQFSNSRSEMNVSTLELGDSALYLCASSPGLAGGPKAYEQYFGPGTRLTVT.

The genes are TRBV19 and TRBJ1-4; 8 nucleotides align to TRBD1. Trimming took 8 bases from V and 8 from J; bases not matched to a gene: 7. Germline loops: CDR1 LNHDA, CDR2 SQIVND (reference sequence). The CDR3 runs to 13 residues. The CDR3 coding sequence is TGTGCCAGTTCCCAGGGGGCTCGGGAAAAACTGTTTTTT. This translates into CASSQGAREKLFF.

With regard to this clone: Other DNA sequences within the sample encode an identical CDR3. The chain carries TRBV10-3 and TRBJ1-2, with 8 positions matching TRBD1. This CDR3 region has 13 residues. J lost 4 bases, V lost 3 bases, and 1 base had no gene match. Per germline, CDR1 ENHRY and CDR2 SYGVKD. CDR3: CAISDDRGYGYTF. CDR3 coding DNA: TGTGCCATCAGTGATGACAGGGGCTATGGCTACACCTTC.

CDR3 sequence reads: CASSSLGGRMNTEAFF. The CDR3 nucleotides are TGTGCCAGTAGTAGCCTTGGAGGGCGCATGAACACTGAAGCTTTCTTT. The chain links TRBV19 to TRBJ1-1; unclear D gene. The V and J ends lost 4 bases and 0 bases respectively, with 15 bases between them. This CDR3 contains 16 residues. Germline V lookup: CDR1 LNHDA, CDR2 SQIVND (reference sequence).

The chain joins TRBV3-1 (or the pseudogene TRBV3-2) to TRBJ1-5; D is possibly TRBD1 (5 bases). The CDR3 runs to 14 residues. V was trimmed by 2 bases and J by 6 bases, leaving 11 bases between them. Germline V gives CDR1 LGHDT, CDR2 YNNKEL (reference sequence). The chain's CDR3 is CASSQRGGVQPQHF. The CDR3 nucleotides read TGTGCCAGCAGCCAAAGAGGAGGGGTTCAGCCCCAGCATTTT.

J is TRBJ1-5 and V is TRBV7-8; TRBD1 aligns across 10 bases. Trimming took 4 bases from V and 4 from J; bases not matched to a gene: 1. The CDR3 has 14 residues. CDR1 is SGHVS and CDR2 is FQNEAQ in the germline V gene. The CDR3 loop is CASSSDRGNQPQHF. The CDR3 nucleotides read TGTGCCAGCAGCTCGGACAGGGGGAATCAGCCCCAGCATTTT.

The chain uses TRBV28 and TRBJ2-2; 7 bases align to TRBD2. Germline V gives CDR1 MDHEN, CDR2 SYDVKM. This CDR3 region has 15 residues. The V and J ends lost 5 bases and 0 bases, in that order; junction bases with no gene match: 3. The CDR3 here is CASSPSGTNTGELFF. In DNA, the CDR3 is TGTGCCAGCAGTCCTAGCGGCACGAACACCGGGGAGCTGTTTTTT.

The chain has TRBV7-8 and TRBJ2-3, with D perhaps TRBD2 (7 bases). The V end lost 2 bases, the J end lost 1 base, and 16 bases lay between the germline ends. CDR1 is SGHVS, CDR2 FQNEAQ, per germline. This CDR3 is built from 17 residues. The CDR3 sequence is CASSLRSTGRGTDTQYF. The CDR3 nucleotides read TGTGCCAGCAGCTTAAGGTCTACAGGGAGGGGCACAGATACGCAGTATTTT.

This rearrangement joins TRBV27 to TRBJ2-1, with 8 bases aligning to TRBD2. Per germline, CDR1 MNHEY and CDR2 SMNVEV (reference sequence). This CDR3 is built from 16 residues. V trimming: 4 bases; J trimming: 7 bases; junction bases outside the gene matches: 12. The CDR3 protein is CASSSPWRGAVNEQFF. As DNA, the CDR3 is TGTGCCAGCAGTTCCCCTTGGCGGGGGGCCGTAAATGAGCAGTTCTTC.

The J gene is TRBJ1-2, the V gene TRBV28; 7 bases align to TRBD1. Per the germline V gene, CDR1 is MDHEN and CDR2 is SYDVKM. The CDR3 sequence is 14 residues long. V was pared by 4 bases and J by 4 bases, with 6 bases of the junction left unmatched. For the CDR3, the DNA is TGTGCCAGCAGTTCACCCGACAGGGCCTATGGCTACACCTTC. It is translated as CASSSPDRAYGYTF.

The rearrangement joins TRBV18 to TRBJ1-3; TRBD1 agrees at 7 bases. The CDR3 runs 16 residues. J was trimmed by 0 bases and V by 5 bases; bases with no gene match: 7. Germline V gene lookup returns CDR1 KGHSH and CDR2 LQKENI. The DNA for the CDR3 is TGTGCCAGCTCAGTTTCGGGACAGAGCTCTGGAAACACCATATATTTT. It encodes CASSVSGQSSGNTIYF.

The gene calls are TRBV5-1 and TRBJ1-1; 9 bases line up with TRBD1. CDR3 length: 16 amino acids. The V gene's germline CDR1 is SGHRS and CDR2 YFSETQ. Trimming removed 4 bases from V and 0 bases from J; junction bases left unmatched: 7. CDR3 amino acids: CASSEGQGYMNTEAFF. The CDR3 coding sequence is TGCGCCAGCAGCGAGGGACAGGGATACATGAACACTGAAGCTTTCTTT.